Shown below are 6 T cell receptor beta chains from a single sample sequenced in a study of Tregs in tolerant kidney transplant recipients. The nonmyeloablative bone marrow transplants came from related graft donors, with transient mixed chimerism. Some clones are missing from TCRdb's copy, which holds only in-frame ones; the method was immunoSEQ multiplex PCR. This sample contains around 13,000 clones. The sample in question was CD8+ T cells from blood (PBMCs), obtained 6 months after the transplant. These receptors all stem from a human patient who received a combined kidney and bone marrow transplant. Some T cells may have come from the graft donor.

Points on this clone: The CDR3 end is not reached by the read, which stops 3 residues before it; the germline J gene fills it in. The chain recombines TRBV7-9 with TRBJ2-3; no clear D gene. The CDR3 sequence is 15 residues long. Trimming pared 5 bases from V and 3 bases from J, leaving 15 bases between. Germline V lookup: CDR1 SEHNR, CDR2 FQNEAQ (reference sequence). Here the CDR3 reads CASSPPNQRTDTQYF. CDR3 DNA (partial): TGTGCCAGCAGCCCCCCAAACCAGAGAACAGATACG.

The CDR3: CASTLAPGQHNQPQHF. The covered CDR3 bases are TGTGCCAGTACCTTGGCCCCGGGACAGCACAATCAGCCC. This rearrangement joins TRBV19 to TRBJ1-5; TRBD1 aligns across 7 bases. The observed sequence ends 3 residues before the CDR3 terminus, with the missing tail filled in from the germline J gene. The J segment lost 3 bases and the V segment lost 7 bases, leaving 12 bases of the junction unmatched. CDR1 and CDR2 (germline): LNHDA, SQIVND (reference sequence). The CDR3 contains 16 residues.

Concerning this clone itself: The read terminates 3 residues ahead of where the CDR3 ends, so the germline J gene completes it. This rearrangement joins TRBV10-3 to TRBJ2-7, with D possibly being TRBD1 or TRBD2 (5 bases each). The CDR3 has 15 residues. Per germline, CDR1 ENHRY and CDR2 SYGVKD. V lost 0 bases to trimming and J lost 0 bases, with 9 bases between them. The CDR3 loop reads CAISESEGSSYEQYF. CDR3 DNA, as far as it was read: TGTGCCATCAGTGAGTCTGAGGGGAGCTCCTACGAG.

CDR3 amino acids: CASSQGGQGADTEAFF. The CDR3 DNA, read in part, is TGCGCCAGCAGCCAAGGGGGGCAGGGGGCTGACACTGAA. The gene calls are TRBV4-1 and TRBJ1-1, with TRBD1 matching over 8 bases. The read stops 3 residues short of the end of the CDR3; the missing end is completed from the germline J gene. The CDR3 has 16 amino acids. V lost 1 base, J lost 3 bases, and 7 bases stayed unmatched. CDR1 and CDR2 (germline): MGHRA, YSYEKL.

Of note for this clone: The read falls 3 residues short of the CDR3 end, and the missing part is taken from the germline J gene. The genes are TRBV9 and TRBJ2-5, with D perhaps matching TRBD1 or TRBD2 (6 bases each). Germline V gives CDR1 SGDLS, CDR2 YYNGEE. V was trimmed by 0 bases and J by 2 bases, leaving 11 bases between them. CDR3 size: 15 residues. CDR3 DNA, as far as it was read: TGTGCCAGCAGCGTAGGGAGGGGGAGACAAGAGACC. This codes for CASSVGRGRQET. The full CDR3 protein reads CASSVGRGRQETQYF.

As regards this clone: The missing CDR3 end, 3 residues past where the read stops, is filled in from the germline J gene. The genes are TRBV11-2 and TRBJ2-3; D unclear. The CDR3 is 14 amino acids. Germline V gives CDR1 SGHAT, CDR2 FQNNGV. Between the trimmed V and J ends, which lost 1 base and 2 bases, there was a span of 7 bases. The CDR3 sequence: CASSLGQFTDTQYF. CDR3 DNA, as far as it was read: TGTGCCAGCAGCTTAGGTCAGTTCACAGATACG.